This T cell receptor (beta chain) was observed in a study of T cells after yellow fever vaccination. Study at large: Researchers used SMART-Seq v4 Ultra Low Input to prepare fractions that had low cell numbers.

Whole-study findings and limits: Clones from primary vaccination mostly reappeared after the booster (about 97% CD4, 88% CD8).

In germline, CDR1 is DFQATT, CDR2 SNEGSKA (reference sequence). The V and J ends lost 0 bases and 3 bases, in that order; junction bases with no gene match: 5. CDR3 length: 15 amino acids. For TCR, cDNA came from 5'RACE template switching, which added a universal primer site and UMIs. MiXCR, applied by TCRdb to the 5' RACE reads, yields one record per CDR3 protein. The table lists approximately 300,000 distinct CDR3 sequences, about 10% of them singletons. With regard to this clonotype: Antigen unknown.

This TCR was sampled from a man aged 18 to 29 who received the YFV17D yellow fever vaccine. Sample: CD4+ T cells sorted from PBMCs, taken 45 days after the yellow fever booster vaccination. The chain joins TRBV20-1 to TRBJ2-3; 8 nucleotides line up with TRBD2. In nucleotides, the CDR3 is TGCAGTGCTAGAGACCCCGCGGGGGGTACAGATACGCAGTATTTT. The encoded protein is CSARDPAGGTDTQYF.